This T cell receptor beta chain was sequenced during a study of OX40 agonist ivuxolimab in advanced cancers. On the study more broadly: Three patients showed partial responses: one hepatocellular carcinoma and two cutaneous melanoma cases.

Blood got drawn at baseline, again on cycle 4 day 1, and then on cycle 7 day 1. Sequenced by immunoSEQ multiplex PCR; TCRdb stores in-frame clones only, minus some. The sample lists over 60,000 clones, roughly 85% seen once, with less than 5% in the top ten. V shed 1 base, J shed 2 bases, and the junction held 5 bases outside the gene matches. The CDR3 totals 16 residues. Germline V gene data show CDR1 as SGHRS and CDR2 as YFSETQ. Specimen: CD4+ or CD8+ T cells sorted from blood, collected in a trial of the OX40 agonist ivuxolimab. The genes are TRBV5-1 and TRBJ2-5, with TRBD2 identical over 10 bases. This TCR came from an adult with an advanced solid tumor such as melanoma, head and neck, liver or kidney cancer. Written as DNA, the CDR3 is TGCGCCAGCAGCTTGACGGCACTAGCGGGACAAGAGACCCAGTACTTC. It yields the protein CASSLTALAGQETQYF.